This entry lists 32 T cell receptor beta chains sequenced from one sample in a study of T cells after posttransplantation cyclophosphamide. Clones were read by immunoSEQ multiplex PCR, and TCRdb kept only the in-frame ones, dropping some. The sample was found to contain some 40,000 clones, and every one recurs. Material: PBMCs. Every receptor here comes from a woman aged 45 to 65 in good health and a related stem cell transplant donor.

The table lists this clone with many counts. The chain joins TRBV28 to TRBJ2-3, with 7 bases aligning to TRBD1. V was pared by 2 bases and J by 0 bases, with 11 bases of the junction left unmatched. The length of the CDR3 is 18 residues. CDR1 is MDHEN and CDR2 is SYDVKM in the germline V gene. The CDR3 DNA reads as TGTGCCAGCAGTTTAGGGGACAGTTTATTTTCTAGCACAGATACGCAGTATTTT. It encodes CASSLGDSLFSSTDTQYF.

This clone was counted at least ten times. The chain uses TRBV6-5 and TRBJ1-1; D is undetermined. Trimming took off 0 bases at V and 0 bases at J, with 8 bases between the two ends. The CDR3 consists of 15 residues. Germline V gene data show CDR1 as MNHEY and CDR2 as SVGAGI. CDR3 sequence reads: CASSYSGRMNTEAFF. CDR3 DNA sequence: TGTGCCAGCAGTTACTCTGGGAGAATGAACACTGAAGCTTTCTTT.

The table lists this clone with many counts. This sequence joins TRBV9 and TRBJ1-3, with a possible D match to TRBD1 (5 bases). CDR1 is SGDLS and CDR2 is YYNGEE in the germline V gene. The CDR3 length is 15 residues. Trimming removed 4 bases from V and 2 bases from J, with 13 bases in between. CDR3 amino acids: CASSRTDSPGNTIYF. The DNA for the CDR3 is TGTGCCAGCAGCAGAACAGACAGTCCTGGAAACACCATATATTTT.

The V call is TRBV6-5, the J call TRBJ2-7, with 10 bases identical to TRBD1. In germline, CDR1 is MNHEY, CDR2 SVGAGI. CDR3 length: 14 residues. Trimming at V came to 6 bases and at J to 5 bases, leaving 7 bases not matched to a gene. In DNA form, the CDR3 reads TGTGCCAGCAGGGGACAGGGGAGCGGGAACGAGCAGTACTTC. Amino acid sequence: CASRGQGSGNEQYF.

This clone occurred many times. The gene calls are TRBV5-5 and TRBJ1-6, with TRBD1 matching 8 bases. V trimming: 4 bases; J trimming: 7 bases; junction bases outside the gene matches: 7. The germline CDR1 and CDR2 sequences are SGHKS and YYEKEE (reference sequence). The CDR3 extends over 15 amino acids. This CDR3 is CASSRNQGANSPLHF. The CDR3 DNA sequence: TGTGCCAGCAGCAGAAACCAGGGGGCCAATTCACCCCTCCACTTT.

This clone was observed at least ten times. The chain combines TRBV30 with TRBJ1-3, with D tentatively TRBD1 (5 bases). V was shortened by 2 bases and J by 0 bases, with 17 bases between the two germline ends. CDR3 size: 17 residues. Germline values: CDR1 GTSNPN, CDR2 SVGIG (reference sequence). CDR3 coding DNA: TGTGCCTGGAGTTTGGGGGGAAAGGGAAACTCTGGAAACACCATATATTTT. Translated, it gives CAWSLGGKGNSGNTIYF.

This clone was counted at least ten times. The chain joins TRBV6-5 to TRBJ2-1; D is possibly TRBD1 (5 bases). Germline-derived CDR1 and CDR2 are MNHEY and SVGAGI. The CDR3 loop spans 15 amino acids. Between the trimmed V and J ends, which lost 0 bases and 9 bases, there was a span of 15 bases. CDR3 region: CASSYSKFGRAEQFF. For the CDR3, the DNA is TGTGCCAGCAGTTACTCGAAGTTTGGCAGGGCTGAGCAGTTCTTC.

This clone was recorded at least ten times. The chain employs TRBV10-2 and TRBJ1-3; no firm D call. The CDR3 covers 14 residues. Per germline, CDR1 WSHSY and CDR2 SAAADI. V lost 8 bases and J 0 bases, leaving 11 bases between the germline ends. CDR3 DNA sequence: TGCGCCAGCCAGGACTTTCCCTCTGGAAACACCATATATTTT. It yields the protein CASQDFPSGNTIYF.

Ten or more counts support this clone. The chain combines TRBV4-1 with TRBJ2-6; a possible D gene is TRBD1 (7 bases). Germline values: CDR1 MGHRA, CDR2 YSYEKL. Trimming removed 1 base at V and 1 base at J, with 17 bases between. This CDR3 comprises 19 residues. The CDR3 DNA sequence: TGCGCCAGCAGCCAAGCAATGGCGGGACAGCGTTCTGGGGCCAACGTCCTGACTTTC. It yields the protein CASSQAMAGQRSGANVLTF.

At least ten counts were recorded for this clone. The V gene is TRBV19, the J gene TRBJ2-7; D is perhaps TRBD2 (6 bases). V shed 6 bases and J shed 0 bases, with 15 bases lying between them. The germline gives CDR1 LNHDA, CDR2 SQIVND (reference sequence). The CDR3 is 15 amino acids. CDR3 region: CASSRGTPSSYEQYF. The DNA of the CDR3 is TGTGCCAGTAGCCGGGGGACGCCCAGCTCCTACGAGCAGTACTTC. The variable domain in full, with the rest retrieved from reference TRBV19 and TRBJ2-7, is DGGITQSPKYLFRKEGQNVTLSCEQNLNHDAMYWYRQDPGQGLRLIYYSQIVNDFQKGDIAEGYSVSREKKESFPLTVTSAQKNPTAFYLCASSRGTPSSYEQYFGPGTRLTVT.

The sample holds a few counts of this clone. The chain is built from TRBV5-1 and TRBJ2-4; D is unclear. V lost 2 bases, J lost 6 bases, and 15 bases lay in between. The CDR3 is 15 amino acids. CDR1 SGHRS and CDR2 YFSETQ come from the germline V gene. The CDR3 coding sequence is TGCGCCAGCAGCTTTTTAAACCCGACACTAAACATTCAGTACTTC. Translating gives CASSFLNPTLNIQYF.

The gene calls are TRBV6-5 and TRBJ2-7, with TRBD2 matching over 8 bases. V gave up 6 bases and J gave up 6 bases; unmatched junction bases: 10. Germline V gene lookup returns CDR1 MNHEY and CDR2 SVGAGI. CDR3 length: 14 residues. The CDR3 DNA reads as TGTGCCAGCAGGGAACTAGCGGTGGGGCTCGAGCAGTACTTC. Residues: CASRELAVGLEQYF.

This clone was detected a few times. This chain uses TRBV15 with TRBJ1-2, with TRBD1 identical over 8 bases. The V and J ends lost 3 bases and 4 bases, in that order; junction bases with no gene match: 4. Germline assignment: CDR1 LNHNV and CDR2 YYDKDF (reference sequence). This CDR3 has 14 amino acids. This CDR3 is CATSSDRGGYGYTF. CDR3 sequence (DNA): TGTGCCACCAGCAGTGACAGGGGCGGCTATGGCTACACCTTC.

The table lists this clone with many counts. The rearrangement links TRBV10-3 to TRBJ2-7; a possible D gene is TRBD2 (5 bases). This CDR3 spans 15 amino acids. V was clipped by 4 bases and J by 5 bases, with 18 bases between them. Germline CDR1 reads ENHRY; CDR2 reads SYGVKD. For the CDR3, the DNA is TGTGCCATCAGTGCTGCTCTAGCATTTGGGAACGAGCAGTACTTC. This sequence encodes CAISAALAFGNEQYF.

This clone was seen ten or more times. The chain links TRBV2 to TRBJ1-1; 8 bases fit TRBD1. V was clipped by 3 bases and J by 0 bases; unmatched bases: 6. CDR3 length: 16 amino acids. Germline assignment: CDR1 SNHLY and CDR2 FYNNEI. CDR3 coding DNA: TGTGCCAGCAGTGATATGTCGGGACAGGTGAACACTGAAGCTTTCTTT. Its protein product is CASSDMSGQVNTEAFF.

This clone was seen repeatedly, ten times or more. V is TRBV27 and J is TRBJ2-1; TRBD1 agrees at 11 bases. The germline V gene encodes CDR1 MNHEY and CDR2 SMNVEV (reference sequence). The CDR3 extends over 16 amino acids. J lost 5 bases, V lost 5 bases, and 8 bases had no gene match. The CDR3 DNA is TGTGCCAGCAGTCCGGGGACAGGGGGGATTCACAATGAGCAGTTCTTC. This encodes CASSPGTGGIHNEQFF.

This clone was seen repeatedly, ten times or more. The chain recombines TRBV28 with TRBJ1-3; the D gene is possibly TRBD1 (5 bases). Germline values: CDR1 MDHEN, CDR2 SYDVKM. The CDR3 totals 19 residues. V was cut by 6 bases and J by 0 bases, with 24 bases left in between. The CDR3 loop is CASSAWGGSGLSSGNTIYF. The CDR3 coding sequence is TGTGCCAGCAGCGCTTGGGGCGGGAGCGGTCTGAGCTCTGGAAACACCATATATTTT. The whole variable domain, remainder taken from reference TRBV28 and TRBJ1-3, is DVKVTQSSRYLVKRTGEKVFLECVQDMDHENMFWYRQDPGLGLRLIYFSYDVKMKEKGDIPEGYSVSREKKERFSLILESASTNQTSMYLCASSAWGGSGLSSGNTIYFGEGSWLTVV.

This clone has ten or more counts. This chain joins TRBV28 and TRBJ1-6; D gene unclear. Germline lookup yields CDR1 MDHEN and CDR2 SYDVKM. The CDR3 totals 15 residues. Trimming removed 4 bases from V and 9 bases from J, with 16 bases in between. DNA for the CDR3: TGTGCCAGCAGTTCCTCCCGATTCGAGGTTTCACCCCTCCACTTT. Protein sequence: CASSSSRFEVSPLHF.

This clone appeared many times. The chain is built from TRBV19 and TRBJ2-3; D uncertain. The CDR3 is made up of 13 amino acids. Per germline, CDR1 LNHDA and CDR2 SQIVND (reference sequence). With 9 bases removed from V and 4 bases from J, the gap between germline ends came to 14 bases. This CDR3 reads CASLLVGSDTQYF. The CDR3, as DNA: TGTGCCAGCCTGCTGGTGGGCTCAGATACGCAGTATTTT.

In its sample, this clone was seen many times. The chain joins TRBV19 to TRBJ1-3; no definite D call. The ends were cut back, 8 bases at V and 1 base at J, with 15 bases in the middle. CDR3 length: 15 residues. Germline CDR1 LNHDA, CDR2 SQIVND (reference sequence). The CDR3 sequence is CASSFAQYSGNTIYF. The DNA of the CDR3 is TGTGCCAGTTCCTTTGCACAGTATTCTGGAAACACCATATATTTT. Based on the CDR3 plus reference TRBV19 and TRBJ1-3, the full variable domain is DGGITQSPKYLFRKEGQNVTLSCEQNLNHDAMYWYRQDPGQGLRLIYYSQIVNDFQKGDIAEGYSVSREKKESFPLTVTSAQKNPTAFYLCASSFAQYSGNTIYFGEGSWLTVV.

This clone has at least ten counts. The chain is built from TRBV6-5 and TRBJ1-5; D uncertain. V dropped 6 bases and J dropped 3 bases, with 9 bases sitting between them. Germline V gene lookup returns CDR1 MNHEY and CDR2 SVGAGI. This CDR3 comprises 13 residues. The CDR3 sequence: CASRGRYNQPQHF. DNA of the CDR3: TGTGCCAGCAGGGGCCGGTACAATCAGCCCCAGCATTTT.

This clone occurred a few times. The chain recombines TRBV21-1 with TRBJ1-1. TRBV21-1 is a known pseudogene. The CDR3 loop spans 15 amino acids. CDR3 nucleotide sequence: TGTGCCAGCAGCAATCTCGGGGGGAAGGACACTGAAGCTTTCTTT. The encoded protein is CASSNLGGKDTEAFF.

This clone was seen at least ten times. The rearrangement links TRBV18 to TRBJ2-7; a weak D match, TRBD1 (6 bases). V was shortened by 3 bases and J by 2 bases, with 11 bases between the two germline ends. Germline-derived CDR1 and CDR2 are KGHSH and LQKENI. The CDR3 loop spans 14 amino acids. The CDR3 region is CASSPTGYPYEQYF. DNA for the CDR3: TGTGCCAGCTCACCGACAGGTTACCCCTACGAGCAGTACTTC.

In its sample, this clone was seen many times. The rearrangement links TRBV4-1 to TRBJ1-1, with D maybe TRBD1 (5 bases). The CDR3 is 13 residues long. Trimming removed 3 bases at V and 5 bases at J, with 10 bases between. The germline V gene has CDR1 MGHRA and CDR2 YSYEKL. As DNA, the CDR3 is TGCGCCAGCAGCCAGAGCGGGGGGACTGAAGCTTTCTTT. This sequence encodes CASSQSGGTEAFF.

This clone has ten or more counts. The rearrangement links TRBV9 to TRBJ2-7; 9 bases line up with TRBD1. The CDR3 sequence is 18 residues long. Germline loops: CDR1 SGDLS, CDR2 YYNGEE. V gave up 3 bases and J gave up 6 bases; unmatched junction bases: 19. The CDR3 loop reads CASSGRAKPGQGWSEQYF. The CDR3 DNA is TGTGCCAGCAGCGGAAGAGCCAAACCGGGACAGGGATGGAGCGAGCAGTACTTC.

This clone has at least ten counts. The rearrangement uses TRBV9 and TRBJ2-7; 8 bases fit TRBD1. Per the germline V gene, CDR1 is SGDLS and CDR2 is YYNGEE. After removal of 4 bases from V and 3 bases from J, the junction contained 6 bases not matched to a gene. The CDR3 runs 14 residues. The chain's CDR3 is CASSPWDRSYEQYF. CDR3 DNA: TGTGCCAGCAGCCCATGGGACAGGAGCTACGAGCAGTACTTC.

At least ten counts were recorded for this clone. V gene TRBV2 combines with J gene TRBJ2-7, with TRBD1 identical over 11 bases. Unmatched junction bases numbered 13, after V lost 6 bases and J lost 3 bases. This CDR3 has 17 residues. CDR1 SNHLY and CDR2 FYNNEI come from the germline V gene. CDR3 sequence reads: CASRSHLFGTGGYEQYF. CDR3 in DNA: TGTGCCAGCAGATCCCATTTATTCGGGACAGGGGGCTACGAGCAGTACTTC.

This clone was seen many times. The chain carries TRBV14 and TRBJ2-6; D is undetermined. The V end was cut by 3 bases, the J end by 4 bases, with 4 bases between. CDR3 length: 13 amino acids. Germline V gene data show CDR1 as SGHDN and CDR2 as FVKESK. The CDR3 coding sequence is TGTGCCAGCAGCCAGCGGGGGGCCAACGTCCTGACTTTC. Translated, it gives CASSQRGANVLTF.

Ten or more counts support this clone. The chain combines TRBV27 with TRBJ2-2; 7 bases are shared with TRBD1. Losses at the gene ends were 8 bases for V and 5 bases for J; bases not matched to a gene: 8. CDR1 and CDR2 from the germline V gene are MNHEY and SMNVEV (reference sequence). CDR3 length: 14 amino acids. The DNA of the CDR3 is TGTGCCAGCGCTCGGCCAGGGGGAACCGGGGAGCTGTTTTTT. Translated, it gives CASARPGGTGELFF.

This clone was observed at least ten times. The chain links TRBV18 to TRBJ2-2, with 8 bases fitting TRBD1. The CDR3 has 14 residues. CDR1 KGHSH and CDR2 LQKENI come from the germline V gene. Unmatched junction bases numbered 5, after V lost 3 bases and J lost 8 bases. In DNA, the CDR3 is TGTGCCAGCTCACCGAGTGGACAGGGAGGGGAGCTGTTTTTT. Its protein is CASSPSGQGGELFF.

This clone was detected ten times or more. This CDR3 is CASKDSIPGYGYTF. The CDR3 bases are TGCGCCAGCAAAGATAGTATCCCGGGCTATGGCTACACCTTC. This sequence joins TRBV5-1 and TRBJ1-2; D is uncertain. The CDR3 length is 14 residues. Trimming took 6 bases from V and 4 from J, leaving 16 bases between them. The germline V gene has CDR1 SGHRS and CDR2 YFSETQ.

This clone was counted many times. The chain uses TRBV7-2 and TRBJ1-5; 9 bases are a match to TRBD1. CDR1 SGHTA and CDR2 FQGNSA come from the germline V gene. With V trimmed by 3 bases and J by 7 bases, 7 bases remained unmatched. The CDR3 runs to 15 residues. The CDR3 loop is CASSLAPGQGQPQHF. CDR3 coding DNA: TGTGCCAGCAGCTTGGCCCCGGGACAGGGACAGCCCCAGCATTTT.